The 20 T cell receptor beta chains presented below share a single source sample, sequenced in a study. TCRdb reprocessed the RT-PCR reads with MiXCR, giving one entry per CDR3 protein. The table has about 700,000 distinct CDR3 sequences, approximately 14% seen once. What was sequenced was memory CD4+ T cells from blood. These receptors were collected from a female donor in good health, serving as a healthy control.

This clonotype occurred a few times. V gene TRBV5-1 combines with J gene TRBJ2-7; the match to TRBD2 covers 11 bases. The V gene end was trimmed by 3 bases and the J gene end by 3 bases; junction bases not matched to a gene: 8. CDR3 length equals 16 residues. Germline-derived CDR1 and CDR2 are SGHRS and YFSETQ. The DNA for the CDR3 is TGCGCCAGCAGCTCCGGGACTAGCGGAAAACTCTACGAGCAGTACTTC. This encodes CASSSGTSGKLYEQYF.

V usage is TRBV20-1 and J usage is TRBJ2-5; D uncertain. V was pared by 0 bases and J by 1 base, with 9 bases between. The CDR3 contains 14 residues. In germline, CDR1 is DFQATT, CDR2 SNEGSKA (reference sequence). Here the CDR3 reads CSARDLTFQETQYF. CDR3 DNA sequence: TGCAGTGCTAGAGATTTAACCTTCCAAGAGACCCAGTACTTC.

This clonotype was picked up a small number of times. Here the CDR3 DNA reads TGCGCCAGCAGCCAACCCTTAACGGGGACGGACAATCAGCCCCAGCATTTT. Encoded protein: CASSQPLTGTDNQPQHF. The V and J genes are TRBV4-1 and TRBJ1-5; TRBD1 is a possible D gene (5 bases). In germline, CDR1 is MGHRA, CDR2 YSYEKL. Trimming took off 2 bases at V and 3 bases at J, with 17 bases between the two ends. This CDR3 spans 17 amino acids.

The chain recombines TRBV6-6 with TRBJ2-3; 8 bases are a match to TRBD1. The CDR3 sequence is 14 residues long. Per germline, CDR1 MNHNY and CDR2 SVGAGI (reference sequence). Trimming took 6 bases from V and 7 from J; bases not matched to a gene: 9. CDR3 amino acids: CASSSGGIRNTQYF. The DNA of the CDR3 is TGTGCCAGCAGCTCAGGGGGCATTAGGAATACGCAGTATTTT.

The V gene is TRBV6-5, the J gene TRBJ2-3, with TRBD1 as a possible D gene (5 bases). Trimming left V 7 bases short and J 1 base short, with 15 bases between. Germline CDR1 and CDR2: MNHEY and SVGAGI. This CDR3 spans 15 amino acids. CDR3 residues: CASTDSYRGTDTQYF. CDR3 nucleotide sequence: TGTGCCAGCACCGACAGCTATCGGGGCACAGATACGCAGTATTTT.

CDR3 bases: TGCGCCAGCAGCCAAGTGCCGGCTAGCGGGGGCTACACAGATACGCAGTATTTT. Its protein is CASSQVPASGGYTDTQYF. The V gene is TRBV4-3, the J gene TRBJ2-3; TRBD2 matches 10 bases. The CDR3 has 18 amino acids. Per the germline V gene, CDR1 is LGHNA and CDR2 is YSLEER. Trimming cost V 1 base and J 2 bases; bases outside gene matches: 9.

Many counts were recorded for this clonotype. This chain connects TRBV20-1 to TRBJ2-7; D gene uncertain. The CDR3 has 14 amino acids. V shed 7 bases and J shed 1 base, with 17 bases lying between them. From germline, CDR1 is DFQATT and CDR2 SNEGSKA (reference sequence). The DNA of the CDR3 is TGCAGTGTACAATCGGTACGGGTTTCCTACGAGCAGTACTTC. Translation gives CSVQSVRVSYEQYF.

This clonotype occurred a few times. The V and J genes are TRBV10-3 and TRBJ1-2; no definite D call. V shed 0 bases and J shed 8 bases, with 13 bases lying between them. Germline loops: CDR1 ENHRY, CDR2 SYGVKD. This CDR3 region has 14 residues. CDR3 protein: CAISESWQVGGYTF. The DNA for the CDR3 is TGTGCCATCAGTGAGTCCTGGCAGGTGGGCGGCTACACCTTC.

The chain recombines TRBV5-1 with TRBJ1-3; weak D call: TRBD1 (6 bases). The CDR3 runs 14 residues. V lost 0 bases and J lost 7, with 11 bases in between. The germline V gene encodes CDR1 SGHRS and CDR2 YFSETQ. CDR3 sequence: CASSLGQESNTIYF. CDR3 coding DNA: TGCGCCAGCAGCTTGGGACAGGAGAGTAACACCATATATTTT.

The J gene is TRBJ2-1, the V gene TRBV6-2 or TRBV6-3, with 14 bases matching TRBD2. The V and J ends lost 2 bases and 0 bases, in that order; junction bases with no gene match: 12. CDR3 length: 21 residues. Germline V gene data show CDR1 as MNHEY and CDR2 as SVGEGT. CDR3 coding DNA: TGTGCCAGCAGTTACCCCTTAGGGACTAGCGGGGGTATCAGCTCCTACAATGAGCAGTTCTTC. Translated, it gives CASSYPLGTSGGISSYNEQFF.

This clonotype was recorded at least ten times. This rearrangement joins TRBV6-1 to TRBJ1-1; D is uncertain. CDR1 is MNHNS, CDR2 SASEGT, per germline. The ends were cut back, 7 bases at V and 2 bases at J, with 11 bases in the middle. The CDR3 covers 13 residues. The CDR3 region is CASTLRANTEAFF. The CDR3 coding sequence is TGTGCCAGCACCCTCCGGGCCAACACTGAAGCTTTCTTT.

The genes are TRBV20-1 and TRBJ1-1, with unresolved D. Looked up from germline, CDR1 is DFQATT and CDR2 is SNEGSKA (reference sequence). Trimming left V 0 bases short and J 0 bases short, with 17 bases between. This CDR3 spans 17 amino acids. CDR3 coding DNA: TGCAGTGCTAGAGACCCAGAGGGCGCGTTCCTGAACACTGAAGCTTTCTTT. This encodes CSARDPEGAFLNTEAFF.

This clonotype has more than one count but fewer than ten. For the CDR3, the DNA is TGTGCCAGCAGAACCGTCGCGGGGTTATCCTACGAGCAGTACTTC. It yields the protein CASRTVAGLSYEQYF. This chain uses TRBV6-5 with TRBJ2-7; perhaps TRBD2 as D (6 bases). The V and J ends lost 6 bases and 1 base respectively, with 16 bases between them. CDR3 size: 15 residues. Germline CDR1 reads MNHEY; CDR2 reads SVGAGI.

This clonotype was picked up many times. The CDR3 DNA reads as TGCGCCAGCAGCTTTGAGGGGGGCAATCAGCCCCAGCATTTT. It yields the protein CASSFEGGNQPQHF. The chain recombines TRBV5-1 with TRBJ1-5; D is perhaps TRBD1 (6 bases). Germline V gene lookup returns CDR1 SGHRS and CDR2 YFSETQ. V was clipped by 2 bases and J by 2 bases, with 8 bases between them. This CDR3 is 14 amino acids long.

The rearrangement joins TRBV10-3 to TRBJ1-6; 8 bases agree with TRBD1. The CDR3 runs 15 residues. Germline loops: CDR1 ENHRY, CDR2 SYGVKD. The junction had 5 bases not matched to a gene; V was cut back by 5 bases and J by 5 bases. CDR3 loop: CAISNIQGDNSPLHF. In DNA form, the CDR3 reads TGTGCCATCAGTAACATACAGGGGGATAATTCACCCCTCCACTTT.

This clonotype occurred many times. The V and J genes are TRBV7-2 and TRBJ2-7, with TRBD1 identical over 9 bases. The length of the CDR3 is 16 residues. Germline-derived CDR1 and CDR2 are SGHTA and FQGNSA. Trimming cost V 1 base and J 0 bases; bases outside gene matches: 4. The CDR3 region has the DNA TGTGCCAGCAGCTTAGTGGGGGGACAGGGCTCCTACGAGCAGTACTTC. Translating gives CASSLVGGQGSYEQYF. Full variable domain (missing parts from reference TRBV7-2 and TRBJ2-7): GAGVSQSPSNKVTEKGKDVELRCDPISGHTALYWYRQSLGQGLEFLIYFQGNSAPDKSGLPSDRFSAERTGGSVSTLTIQRTQQEDSAVYLCASSLVGGQGSYEQYFGPGTRLTVT.

The chain has TRBV7-6 and TRBJ2-1; no reliable D call. CDR3 length: 15 amino acids. From germline, CDR1 is SGHVS and CDR2 FNYEAQ. The ends were cut back, 3 bases at V and 9 bases at J, with 18 bases in the middle. CDR3 sequence (DNA): TGTGCCAGCAGCTTTTTGGGTCCTCCCTATGGTGAGCAGTTCTTC. Protein: CASSFLGPPYGEQFF.

The sample holds a few counts of this clonotype. The chain couples TRBV11-2 to TRBJ2-5; D is ambiguous. V lost 4 bases and J 5 bases, leaving 8 bases between the germline ends. This CDR3 is 12 amino acids long. Germline-derived CDR1 and CDR2 are SGHAT and FQNNGV. The DNA for the CDR3 is TGTGCCAGCAGCTCTACAAGGGAGACCCAGTACTTC. Translation: CASSSTRETQYF.

This clonotype was observed a handful of times. The rearrangement links TRBV7-2 to TRBJ2-3; the match to TRBD2 covers 10 bases. V shed 2 bases and J 1 base; nucleotides not matched to a gene: 6. The CDR3 is 17 residues long. Germline assignment: CDR1 SGHTA and CDR2 FQGNSA. The CDR3 DNA reads as TGTGCCAGCAGCTTAAATAGCGGGGGGCGGGGCACAGATACGCAGTATTTT. Translating gives CASSLNSGGRGTDTQYF.

This clonotype was seen a handful of times. The chain has TRBV20-1 and TRBJ2-2, with 12 bases aligning to TRBD2. Germline V gives CDR1 DFQATT, CDR2 SNEGSKA (reference sequence). The V gene end was trimmed by 3 bases and the J gene end by 5 bases; junction bases not matched to a gene: 13. The CDR3 has 18 amino acids. CDR3 nucleotides: TGCAGTGCTAGTTATCTAATCGGACTAGCGGGAAGTACCGGGGAGCTGTTTTTT. Translation gives CSASYLIGLAGSTGELFF.